The 27 T cell receptor beta chains given below trace back to one sample, sequenced in a study of cytomegalovirus exposure and HLA in healthy donors. The PCR employed 60 Vbeta primers together with 13 Jbeta primers. Data came from immunoSEQ multiplex PCR; TCRdb stores just in-frame clones and leaves some out. Of over 150,000 clones in the sample, roughly 80% are singletons; the top ten hold about 4.8%. The sample consisted of PBMCs. These receptors all stem from a man aged 25 to 40 in good health and CMV-seronegative.

V and J are TRBV5-1 and TRBJ2-5; 7 bases map to TRBD1. This CDR3 region has 11 residues. The V gene's germline CDR1 is SGHRS and CDR2 YFSETQ. V trimming: 8 bases; J trimming: 4 bases; junction bases outside the gene matches: 2. CDR3 region: CASRQGETQYF. CDR3 bases: TGCGCCAGTCGACAGGGAGAGACCCAGTACTTC.

The chain employs TRBV4-1 and TRBJ2-7; unclear D gene. The CDR3 extends over 13 amino acids. Trimming removed 3 bases at V and 3 bases at J, with 9 bases between. CDR1 is MGHRA and CDR2 is YSYEKL in the germline V gene. Written as DNA, the CDR3 is TGCGCCAGCAGCCAGGTGAACAGCTACGAGCAGTACTTC. Translation: CASSQVNSYEQYF.

This clone has only one observation. The J gene is TRBJ2-3, the V gene TRBV15, with 10 bases fitting TRBD2. The CDR3 sequence is 15 residues long. J lost 8 bases, V lost 0 bases, and 5 bases had no gene match. In germline, CDR1 is LNHNV, CDR2 YYDKDF (reference sequence). The CDR3 DNA reads TGTGCCACCAGCAGAGATCTACTAGCGGGACGTACGCAGTATTTT. Its protein product is CATSRDLLAGRTQYF.

The J gene is TRBJ2-7, the V gene TRBV2, with a weak D call TRBD1 (5 bases). This CDR3 spans 16 amino acids. V gave up 2 bases and J gave up 3 bases, with 17 bases separating them. Germline loops: CDR1 SNHLY, CDR2 FYNNEI. The CDR3 DNA follows: TGTGCCAGCAGTGAACCCAACGCTAGGGGTCGCTACGAGCAGTACTTC. It translates to CASSEPNARGRYEQYF.

This clone was seen only once. CDR3 loop: CASSPRAAYEQYF. CDR3 in DNA: TGTGCCAGCAGCCCCAGGGCAGCCTACGAGCAGTACTTC. This chain connects TRBV5-6 to TRBJ2-7; maybe TRBD1 (5 bases). The CDR3 extends over 13 amino acids. In germline, CDR1 is SGHDT, CDR2 YYEEEE. V was trimmed by 4 bases and J by 2 bases, leaving 10 bases between them.

CDR3 coding DNA: TGCGCCAGCAGCCAAGCAGGACGGGGGGCCAATGAGCAGTTCTTC. This encodes CASSQAGRGANEQFF. This chain uses TRBV4-3 with TRBJ2-1, with D possibly being TRBD2 (7 bases). The germline gives CDR1 LGHNA, CDR2 YSLEER. This CDR3 comprises 15 residues. V was pared by 1 base and J by 6 bases, with 13 bases between.

Comment on this clone: The junction departs from germline at one end; a sequencing error may be responsible. The chain joins TRBV7-3 to TRBJ1-6; D call uncertain. The CDR3 sequence is 15 residues long. Germline values: CDR1 SGHTA, CDR2 FQGTGA. This CDR3 reads CSSSLTSYTNSPLHF. The CDR3 bases are TGTTCCAGCAGCTTAACGTCATACACCAATTCACCCCTCCACTTT.

The chain combines TRBV27 with TRBJ1-2; D gene unclear. This CDR3 spans 13 amino acids. Germline CDR1 is MNHEY and CDR2 is SMNVEV (reference sequence). V was shortened by 4 bases and J by 10 bases, with 16 bases between the two germline ends. Written as DNA, the CDR3 is TGTGCCAGCAGTTATTTGAGGGATTCCAACTACACCTTC. Translating gives CASSYLRDSNYTF.

The gene calls are TRBV27 and TRBJ2-5, with 12 bases matching TRBD2. TRBJ2-7 matches the DNA end more closely, so the J call is doubtful. Germline assignment: CDR1 MNHEY and CDR2 SMNVEV (reference sequence). This CDR3 comprises 17 residues. CDR3 amino acids: CASSYLTSGGLNYEQYF. The DNA for the CDR3 is TGTGCCAGCAGTTATCTGACTAGCGGGGGCCTAAACTACGAGCAGTACTTC.

The J gene is TRBJ1-2, the V gene TRBV4-2, with unresolved D. With 0 bases removed from V and 4 bases from J, the gap between germline ends came to 9 bases. CDR1 is LGHNA, CDR2 YNFKEQ, per germline. The CDR3 runs 14 residues. The CDR3 here is CASSQEGSFYGYTF. CDR3 in DNA: TGTGCCAGCAGCCAAGAGGGCAGCTTCTATGGCTACACCTTC.

This chain uses TRBV28 with TRBJ2-1; unclear D gene. Germline V gives CDR1 MDHEN, CDR2 SYDVKM. Trimming left V 4 bases short and J 5 bases short, with 6 bases between. The CDR3 has 12 residues. Written as DNA, the CDR3 is TGTGCCAGCAGTTCAGTGAACAATGAGCAGTTCTTC. It encodes CASSSVNNEQFF.

V is TRBV10-2 and J is TRBJ1-5, with 7 bases identical to TRBD1. This CDR3 spans 14 amino acids. V trimming: 6 bases; J trimming: 4 bases; junction bases outside the gene matches: 6. Germline values: CDR1 WSHSY, CDR2 SAAADI. The CDR3 sequence: CASRSGQSNQPQHF. DNA for the CDR3: TGCGCCAGCAGATCGGGACAGTCGAATCAGCCCCAGCATTTT.

The chain uses TRBV4-2 and TRBJ1-2, with 7 bases fitting TRBD1. The CDR3 length is 14 residues. Unmatched junction bases numbered 4, after V lost 0 bases and J lost 6 bases. Germline CDR1 and CDR2: LGHNA and YNFKEQ. CDR3 protein: CASSQDGQENGYTF. The CDR3 nucleotides read TGTGCCAGCAGCCAAGACGGACAGGAGAATGGCTACACCTTC.

The chain links TRBV7-9 to TRBJ1-3, with D unresolved. V lost 2 bases, J lost 4 bases, and 3 bases lay in between. Germline assignment: CDR1 SEHNR and CDR2 FQNEAQ (reference sequence). The CDR3 is 12 residues long. In DNA, the CDR3 is TGTGCCAGCAGCTTAAGCGGAAACACCATATATTTT. Its translation: CASSLSGNTIYF.

CDR3 bases: TGTGCCAGCAGCCCAGCAGGGCAGACCTACGAGCAGTACTTC. Protein sequence: CASSPAGQTYEQYF. The chain links TRBV28 to TRBJ2-7, with D possibly matching TRBD1 (5 bases). The CDR3 sequence is 14 residues long. V lost 6 bases, J lost 2 bases, and 14 bases lay in between. The germline V gene has CDR1 MDHEN and CDR2 SYDVKM.

The chain links TRBV15 to TRBJ1-5, with no clear D. This CDR3 spans 12 amino acids. Germline CDR1 LNHNV, CDR2 YYDKDF (reference sequence). Trimming shortened V by 8 bases and J by 1 base, and 6 bases separated the two germline ends. CDR3 bases: TGTGCCACCGGGGAGAGCAATCAGCCCCAGCATTTT. Its translation is CATGESNQPQHF.

The genes are TRBV13 and TRBJ2-3, with 12 bases matching TRBD2. Per the germline V gene, CDR1 is PRHDT and CDR2 is FYEKMQ (reference sequence). V shed 4 bases and J 5 bases; nucleotides not matched to a gene: 7. This CDR3 has 16 amino acids. CDR3 nucleotide sequence: TGTGCCAGCAGCTCCGCTAGCGGGGGGGCCGGAGATACGCAGTATTTT. Protein: CASSSASGGAGDTQYF. The entire variable domain, with the rest obtained from reference TRBV13 and TRBJ2-3, is as follows: AAGVIQSPRHLIKEKRETATLKCYPIPRHDTVYWYQQGPGQDPQFLISFYEKMQSDKGSIPDRFSAQQFSDYHSELNMSSLELGDSALYFCASSSASGGAGDTQYFGPGTRLTVL.

The chain employs TRBV2 and TRBJ1-5; tentatively, D is TRBD1 (5 bases). This CDR3 is built from 15 residues. Germline CDR1 reads SNHLY; CDR2 reads FYNNEI. Between the trimmed V and J ends, which lost 7 bases and 2 bases, there was a span of 15 bases. This CDR3 is CASTSWGGGNQPQHF. DNA for the CDR3: TGTGCCAGCACCTCGTGGGGCGGGGGCAATCAGCCCCAGCATTTT.

This chain joins TRBV6-5 and TRBJ1-2, with 7 positions matching TRBD1. This CDR3 contains 15 residues. The trim removed 4 bases at V and 4 bases at J, leaving 9 bases unmatched. The germline V gene encodes CDR1 MNHEY and CDR2 SVGAGI. The CDR3 nucleotides read TGTGCCAGCAGTTCTAACATCAGGGGGGCCTATGGCTACACCTTC. Protein sequence: CASSSNIRGAYGYTF.

The rearrangement uses TRBV30 and TRBJ1-3; TRBD1 is a possible D gene (5 bases). Germline values: CDR1 GTSNPN, CDR2 SVGIG (reference sequence). There are 15 residues in the CDR3. The V end lost 2 bases, the J end lost 0 bases, and 11 bases lay between the germline ends. For the CDR3, the DNA is TGTGCCTGGAGTCGTCGACAGAGCTCTGGAAACACCATATATTTT. Translation gives CAWSRRQSSGNTIYF.

The genes are TRBV30 and TRBJ2-5; TRBD1 might be the D (6 bases). CDR1 and CDR2 from the germline V gene are GTSNPN and SVGIG (reference sequence). The CDR3 runs 14 residues. Between the trimmed V and J ends, which lost 0 bases and 1 base, there was a span of 9 bases. The DNA of the CDR3 is TGTGCCTGGAGTGTCGGGACACCCCAAGAGACCCAGTACTTC. It codes for CAWSVGTPQETQYF.

The chain employs TRBV5-5 and TRBJ2-1; no clear D. The CDR3 totals 14 residues. Trimming stripped 3 bases from V and 1 base from J, with 8 bases between. The germline V gene encodes CDR1 SGHKS and CDR2 YYEKEE (reference sequence). The CDR3 sequence: CASSYFLSYNEQFF. The CDR3 nucleotides read TGTGCCAGCAGCTATTTCCTTTCCTACAATGAGCAGTTCTTC.

The V and J genes are TRBV5-1 and TRBJ2-3; 12 bases map to TRBD1. CDR1 and CDR2 (germline): SGHRS, YFSETQ. The ends lost 3 bases at V and 4 bases at J; junction bases unmatched: 6. CDR3 size: 16 residues. CDR3 coding DNA: TGCGCCAGCAGCTACACCGGGACAGGGGGCTCAGATACGCAGTATTTT. Amino acid sequence: CASSYTGTGGSDTQYF.

The CDR3 DNA sequence: TGCGCCAGCAGGACTAGCGGGGGCCTTAGCACAGATACGCAGTATTTT. Amino acid sequence: CASRTSGGLSTDTQYF. The rearrangement uses TRBV5-1 and TRBJ2-3, with 12 bases matching TRBD2. The V and J ends lost 5 bases and 0 bases, in that order; junction bases with no gene match: 4. The germline V gene encodes CDR1 SGHRS and CDR2 YFSETQ. The CDR3 has 16 amino acids.

This clone has only a few counts. The V call is TRBV28, the J call TRBJ1-2; D perhaps matches TRBD1 (6 bases). The CDR3 sequence is 12 residues long. V dropped 6 bases and J dropped 13 bases, with 18 bases sitting between them. Germline values: CDR1 MDHEN, CDR2 SYDVKM. This CDR3 reads CASRNGGRGVTF. The CDR3 DNA follows: TGTGCCAGCAGGAACGGTGGCAGGGGTGTCACCTTC.

The V gene is TRBV5-1, the J gene TRBJ1-2; D is undetermined. This CDR3 spans 14 amino acids. V shed 4 bases and J shed 0 bases, with 10 bases lying between them. Germline values: CDR1 SGHRS, CDR2 YFSETQ. This CDR3 reads CASSEASSNYGYTF. Written as DNA, the CDR3 is TGCGCCAGCAGCGAGGCTAGCTCTAACTATGGCTACACCTTC. Full variable domain (outside the CDR3, taken from reference TRBV5-1 and TRBJ1-2): KAGVTQTPRYLIKTRGQQVTLSCSPISGHRSVSWYQQTPGQGLQFLFEYFSETQRNKGNFPGRFSGRQFSNSRSEMNVSTLELGDSALYLCASSEASSNYGYTFGSGTRLTVV.

This sequence joins TRBV28 and TRBJ2-3; possibly TRBD2 for D (6 bases). The germline CDR1 and CDR2 sequences are MDHEN and SYDVKM. This CDR3 has 13 residues. The ends were cut back, 7 bases at V and 0 bases at J, with 8 bases in the middle. Here the CDR3 DNA reads TGTGCCAGCACGGGGGAGAGCACAGATACGCAGTATTTT. It codes for CASTGESTDTQYF.